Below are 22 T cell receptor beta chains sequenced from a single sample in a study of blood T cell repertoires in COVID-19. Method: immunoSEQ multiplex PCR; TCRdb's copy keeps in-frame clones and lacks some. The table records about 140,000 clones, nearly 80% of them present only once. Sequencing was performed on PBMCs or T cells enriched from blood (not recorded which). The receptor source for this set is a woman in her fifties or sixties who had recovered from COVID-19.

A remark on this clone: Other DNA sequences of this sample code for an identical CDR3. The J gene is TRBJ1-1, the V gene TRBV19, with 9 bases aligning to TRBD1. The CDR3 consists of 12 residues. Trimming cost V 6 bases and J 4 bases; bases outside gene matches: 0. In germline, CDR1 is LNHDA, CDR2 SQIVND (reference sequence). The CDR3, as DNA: TGTGCCAGTAGGACAGGGGGCACTGAAGCTTTCTTT. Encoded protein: CASRTGGTEAFF.

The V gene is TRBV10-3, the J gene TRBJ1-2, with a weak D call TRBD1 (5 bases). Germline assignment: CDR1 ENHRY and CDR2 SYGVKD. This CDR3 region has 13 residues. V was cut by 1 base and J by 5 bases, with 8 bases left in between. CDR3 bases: TGTGCCATCAGTGAGTATGACAGATATGGCTACACCTTC. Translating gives CAISEYDRYGYTF.

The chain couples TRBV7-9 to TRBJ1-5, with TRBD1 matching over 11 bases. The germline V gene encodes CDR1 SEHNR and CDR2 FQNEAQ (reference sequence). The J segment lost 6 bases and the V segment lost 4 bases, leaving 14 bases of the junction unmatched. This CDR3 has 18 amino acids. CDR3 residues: CASSSRPGTGGRGQPQHF. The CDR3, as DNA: TGTGCCAGCAGCTCCCGGCCCGGGACAGGGGGAAGGGGTCAGCCCCAGCATTTT. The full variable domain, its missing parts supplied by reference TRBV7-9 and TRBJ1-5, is DTGVSQNPRHKITKRGQNVTFRCDPISEHNRLYWYRQTLGQGPEFLTYFQNEAQLEKSRLLSDRFSAERPKGSFSTLEIQRTEQGDSAMYLCASSSRPGTGGRGQPQHFGDGTRLSIL.

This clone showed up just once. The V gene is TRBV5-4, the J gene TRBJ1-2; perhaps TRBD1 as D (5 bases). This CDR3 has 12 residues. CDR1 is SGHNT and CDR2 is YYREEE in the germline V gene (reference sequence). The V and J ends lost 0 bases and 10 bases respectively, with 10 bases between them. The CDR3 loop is CASSLDRRDYTF. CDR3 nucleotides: TGTGCCAGCAGCTTGGACAGGCGCGACTACACCTTC.

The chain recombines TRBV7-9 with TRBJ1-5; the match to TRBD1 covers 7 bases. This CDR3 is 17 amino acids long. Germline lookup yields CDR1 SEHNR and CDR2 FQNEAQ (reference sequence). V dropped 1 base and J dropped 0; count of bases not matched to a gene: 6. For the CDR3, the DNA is TGTGCCAGCAGCTTAGGCCCGAGACAGGGTAGCAATCAGCCCCAGCATTTT. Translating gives CASSLGPRQGSNQPQHF.

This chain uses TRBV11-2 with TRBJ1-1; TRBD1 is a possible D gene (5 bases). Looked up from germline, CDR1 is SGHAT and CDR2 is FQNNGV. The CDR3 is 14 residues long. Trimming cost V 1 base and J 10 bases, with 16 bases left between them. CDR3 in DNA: TGTGCCAGCAGCTTAGTGGCAGGGCAAGGGGTAGCTTTCTTT. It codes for CASSLVAGQGVAFF.

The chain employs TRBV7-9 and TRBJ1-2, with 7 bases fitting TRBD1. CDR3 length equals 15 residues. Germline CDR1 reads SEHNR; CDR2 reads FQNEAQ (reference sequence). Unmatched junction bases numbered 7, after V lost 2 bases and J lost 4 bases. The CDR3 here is CASSLNAGGFYGYTF. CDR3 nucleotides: TGTGCCAGCAGCTTAAATGCAGGGGGTTTCTATGGCTACACCTTC.

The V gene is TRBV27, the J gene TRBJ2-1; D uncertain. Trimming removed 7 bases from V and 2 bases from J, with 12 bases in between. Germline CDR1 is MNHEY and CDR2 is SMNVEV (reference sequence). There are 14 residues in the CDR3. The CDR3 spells CASMSGSTYNEQFF. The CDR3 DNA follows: TGTGCCAGCATGTCGGGTTCCACCTACAATGAGCAGTTCTTC.

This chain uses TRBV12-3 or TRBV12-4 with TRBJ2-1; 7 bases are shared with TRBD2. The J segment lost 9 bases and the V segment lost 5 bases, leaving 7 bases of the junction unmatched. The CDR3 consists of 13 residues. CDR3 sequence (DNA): TGTGCCAGCAGTCTACGTACTAGCGTTGAGCAGTTCTTC. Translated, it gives CASSLRTSVEQFF.

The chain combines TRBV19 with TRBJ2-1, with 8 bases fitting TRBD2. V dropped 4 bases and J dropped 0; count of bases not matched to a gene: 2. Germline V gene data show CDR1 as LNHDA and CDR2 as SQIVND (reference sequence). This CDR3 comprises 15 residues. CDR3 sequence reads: CASSTSGSSYNEQFF. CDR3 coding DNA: TGTGCCAGTAGTACAAGCGGGAGCTCCTACAATGAGCAGTTCTTC.

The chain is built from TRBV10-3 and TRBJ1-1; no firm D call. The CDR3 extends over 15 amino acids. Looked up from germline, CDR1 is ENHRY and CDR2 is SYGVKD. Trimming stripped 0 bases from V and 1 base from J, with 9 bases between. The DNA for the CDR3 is TGTGCCATCAGTGAGTCGGTGGGAGGGAACACTGAAGCTTTCTTT. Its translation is CAISESVGGNTEAFF.

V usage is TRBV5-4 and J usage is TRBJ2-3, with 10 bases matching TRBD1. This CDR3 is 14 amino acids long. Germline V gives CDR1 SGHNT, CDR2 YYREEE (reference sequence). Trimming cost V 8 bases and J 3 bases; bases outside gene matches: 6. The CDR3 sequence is CASRRDRGTDTQYF. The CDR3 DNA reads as TGTGCCAGTAGACGGGACAGGGGTACAGATACGCAGTATTTT.

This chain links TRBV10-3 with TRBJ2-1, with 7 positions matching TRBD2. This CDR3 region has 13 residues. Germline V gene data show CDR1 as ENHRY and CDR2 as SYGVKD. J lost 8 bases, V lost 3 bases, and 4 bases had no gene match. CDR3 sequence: CAISDGREYEQFF. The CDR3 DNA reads TGTGCCATCAGTGACGGGCGGGAGTATGAGCAGTTCTTC.

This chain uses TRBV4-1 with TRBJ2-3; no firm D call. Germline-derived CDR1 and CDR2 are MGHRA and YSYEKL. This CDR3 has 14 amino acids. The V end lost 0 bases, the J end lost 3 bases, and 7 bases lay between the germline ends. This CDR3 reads CASSQERRTDTQYF. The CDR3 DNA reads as TGCGCCAGCAGCCAAGAACGGCGGACAGATACGCAGTATTTT.

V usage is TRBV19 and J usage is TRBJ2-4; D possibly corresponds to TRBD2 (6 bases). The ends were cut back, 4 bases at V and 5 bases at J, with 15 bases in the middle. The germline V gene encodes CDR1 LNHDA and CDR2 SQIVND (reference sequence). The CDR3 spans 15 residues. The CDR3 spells CASSTTGVPQNIQYF. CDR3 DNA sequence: TGTGCCAGTAGTACCACGGGGGTTCCCCAAAACATTCAGTACTTC.

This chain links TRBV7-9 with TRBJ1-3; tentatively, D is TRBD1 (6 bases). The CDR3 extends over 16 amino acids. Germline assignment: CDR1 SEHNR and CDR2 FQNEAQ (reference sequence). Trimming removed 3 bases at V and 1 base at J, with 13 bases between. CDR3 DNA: TGTGCCAGCAGCTTCACAGGGAAGGAATCTGGAAACACCATATATTTT. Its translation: CASSFTGKESGNTIYF.

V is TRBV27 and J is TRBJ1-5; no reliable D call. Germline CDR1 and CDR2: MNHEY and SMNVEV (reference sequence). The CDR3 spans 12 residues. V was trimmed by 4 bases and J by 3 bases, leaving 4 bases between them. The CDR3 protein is CASSSPNQPQHF. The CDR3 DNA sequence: TGTGCCAGCAGTTCTCCCAATCAGCCCCAGCATTTT.

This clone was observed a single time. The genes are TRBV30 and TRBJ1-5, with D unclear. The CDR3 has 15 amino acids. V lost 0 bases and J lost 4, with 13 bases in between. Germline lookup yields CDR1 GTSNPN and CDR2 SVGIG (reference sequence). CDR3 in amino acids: CAWSVRVGTNQPQHF. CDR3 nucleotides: TGTGCCTGGAGTGTACGGGTAGGAACTAATCAGCCCCAGCATTTT. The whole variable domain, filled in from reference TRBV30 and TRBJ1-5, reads SQTIHQWPATLVQPVGSPLSLECTVEGTSNPNLYWYRQAAGRGLQLLFYSVGIGQISSEVPQNLSASRPQDRQFILSSKKLLLSDSGFYLCAWSVRVGTNQPQHFGDGTRLSIL.

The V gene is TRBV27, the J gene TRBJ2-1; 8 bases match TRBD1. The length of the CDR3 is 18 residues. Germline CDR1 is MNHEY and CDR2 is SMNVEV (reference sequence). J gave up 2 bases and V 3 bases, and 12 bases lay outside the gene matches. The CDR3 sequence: CASSLRVTDRGAYNEQFF. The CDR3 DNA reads TGTGCCAGCAGTTTGAGGGTGACCGACAGGGGAGCCTACAATGAGCAGTTCTTC.

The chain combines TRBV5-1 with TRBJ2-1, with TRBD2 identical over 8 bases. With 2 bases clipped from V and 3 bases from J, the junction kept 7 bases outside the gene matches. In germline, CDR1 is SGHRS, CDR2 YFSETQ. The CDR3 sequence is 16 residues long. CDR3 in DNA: TGCGCCAGCAGCTTAACTACTAGCGGATACTACAATGAGCAGTTCTTC. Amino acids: CASSLTTSGYYNEQFF.

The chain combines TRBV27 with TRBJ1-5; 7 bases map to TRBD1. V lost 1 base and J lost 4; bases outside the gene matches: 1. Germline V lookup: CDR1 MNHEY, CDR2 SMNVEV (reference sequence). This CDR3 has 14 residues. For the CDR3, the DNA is TGTGCCAGCAGTTTATTGGGACAGAATCAGCCCCAGCATTTT. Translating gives CASSLLGQNQPQHF.

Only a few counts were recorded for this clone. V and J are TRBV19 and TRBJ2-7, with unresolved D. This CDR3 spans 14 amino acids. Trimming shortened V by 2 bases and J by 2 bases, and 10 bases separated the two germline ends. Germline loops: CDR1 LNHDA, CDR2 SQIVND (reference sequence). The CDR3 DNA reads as TGTGCCAGTAGTATAAACAGAAAGACCTACGAGCAGTACTTC. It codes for CASSINRKTYEQYF. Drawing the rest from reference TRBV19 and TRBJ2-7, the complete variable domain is DGGITQSPKYLFRKEGQNVTLSCEQNLNHDAMYWYRQDPGQGLRLIYYSQIVNDFQKGDIAEGYSVSREKKESFPLTVTSAQKNPTAFYLCASSINRKTYEQYFGPGTRLTVT.